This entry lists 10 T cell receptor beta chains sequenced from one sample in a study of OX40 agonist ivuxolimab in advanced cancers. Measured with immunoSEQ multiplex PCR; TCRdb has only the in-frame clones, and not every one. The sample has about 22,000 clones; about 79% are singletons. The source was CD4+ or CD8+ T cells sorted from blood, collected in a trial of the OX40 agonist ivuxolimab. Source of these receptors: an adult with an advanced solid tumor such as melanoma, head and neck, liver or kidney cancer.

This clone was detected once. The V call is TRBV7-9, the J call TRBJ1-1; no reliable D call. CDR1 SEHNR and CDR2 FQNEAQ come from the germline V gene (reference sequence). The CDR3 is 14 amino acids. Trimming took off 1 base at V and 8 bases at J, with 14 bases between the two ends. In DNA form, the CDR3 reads TGTGCCAGCAGCTTAGTGGGTGTCGGACCGGAAGCTTTCTTT. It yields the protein CASSLVGVGPEAFF.

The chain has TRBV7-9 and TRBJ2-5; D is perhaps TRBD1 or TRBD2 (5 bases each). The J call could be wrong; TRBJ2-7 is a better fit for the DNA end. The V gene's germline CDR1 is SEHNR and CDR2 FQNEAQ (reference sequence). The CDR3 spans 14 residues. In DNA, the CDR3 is TGTGCCAGCAGCCCTTCTCTGGGGGCCTACGAGCAGTACTTC. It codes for CASSPSLGAYEQYF.

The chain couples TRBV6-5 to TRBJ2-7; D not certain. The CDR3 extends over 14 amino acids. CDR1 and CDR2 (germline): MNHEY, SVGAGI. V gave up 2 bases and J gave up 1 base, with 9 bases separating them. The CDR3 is CASSYRTASYEQYF. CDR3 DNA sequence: TGTGCCAGCAGTTACAGGACGGCTTCCTACGAGCAGTACTTC.

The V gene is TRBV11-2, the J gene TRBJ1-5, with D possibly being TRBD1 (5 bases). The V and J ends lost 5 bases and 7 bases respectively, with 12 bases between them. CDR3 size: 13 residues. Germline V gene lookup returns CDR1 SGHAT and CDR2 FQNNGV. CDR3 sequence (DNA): TGTGCCAGCAGCGCAGAGGGGCGGCAGCCCCAGCATTTT. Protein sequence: CASSAEGRQPQHF.

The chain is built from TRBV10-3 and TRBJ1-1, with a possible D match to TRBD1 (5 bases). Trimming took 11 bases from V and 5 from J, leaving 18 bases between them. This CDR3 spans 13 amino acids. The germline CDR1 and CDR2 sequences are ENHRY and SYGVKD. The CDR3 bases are TGTGCCTCCGAAGGGGCGATTGGGACTGAAGCTTTCTTT. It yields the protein CASEGAIGTEAFF.

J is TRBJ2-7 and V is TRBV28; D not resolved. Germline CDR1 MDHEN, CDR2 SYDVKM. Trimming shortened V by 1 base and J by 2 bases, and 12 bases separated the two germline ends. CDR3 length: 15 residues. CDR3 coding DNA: TGTGCCAGCAGTTTATACCCCCCACAGCCCTACGAGCAGTACTTC. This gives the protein CASSLYPPQPYEQYF.

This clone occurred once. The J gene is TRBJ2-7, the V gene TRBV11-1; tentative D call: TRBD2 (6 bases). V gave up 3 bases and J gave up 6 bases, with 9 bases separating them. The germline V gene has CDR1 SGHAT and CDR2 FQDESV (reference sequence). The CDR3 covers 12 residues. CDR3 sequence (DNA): TGTGCCAGCAGCTTGGGGGGAGTCGAGCAGTACTTC. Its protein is CASSLGGVEQYF.

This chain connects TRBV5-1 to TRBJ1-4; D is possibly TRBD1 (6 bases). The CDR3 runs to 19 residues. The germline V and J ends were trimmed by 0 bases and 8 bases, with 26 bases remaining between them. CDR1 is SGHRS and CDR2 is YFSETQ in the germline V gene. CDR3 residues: CASSLAPGGARSVEEKLFF. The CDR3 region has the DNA TGCGCCAGCAGCTTGGCCCCCGGGGGGGCGCGATCCGTGGAGGAAAAACTGTTTTTT.

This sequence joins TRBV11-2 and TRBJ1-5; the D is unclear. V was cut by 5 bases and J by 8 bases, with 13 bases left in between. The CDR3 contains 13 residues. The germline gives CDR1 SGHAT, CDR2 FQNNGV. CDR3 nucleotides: TGTGCCAGCAGCCTGCGAAGGGATGAGCCCCAGCATTTT. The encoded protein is CASSLRRDEPQHF.

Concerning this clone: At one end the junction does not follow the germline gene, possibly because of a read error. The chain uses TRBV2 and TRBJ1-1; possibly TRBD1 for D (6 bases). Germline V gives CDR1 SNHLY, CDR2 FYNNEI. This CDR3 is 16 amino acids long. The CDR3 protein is CASNEQGVILNTEAFF. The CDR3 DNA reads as TGTGCCAGCAATGAACAGGGCGTCATATTAAACACTGAAGCTTTCTTT.